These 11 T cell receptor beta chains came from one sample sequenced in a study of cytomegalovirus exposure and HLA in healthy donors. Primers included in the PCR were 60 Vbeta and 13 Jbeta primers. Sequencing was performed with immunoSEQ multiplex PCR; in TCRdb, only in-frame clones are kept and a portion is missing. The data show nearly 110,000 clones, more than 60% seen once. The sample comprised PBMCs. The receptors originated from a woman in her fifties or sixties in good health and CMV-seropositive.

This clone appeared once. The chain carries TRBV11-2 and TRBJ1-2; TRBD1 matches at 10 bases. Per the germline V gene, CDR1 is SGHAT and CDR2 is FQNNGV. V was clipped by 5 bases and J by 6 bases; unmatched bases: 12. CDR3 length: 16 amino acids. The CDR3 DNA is TGTGCCAGCAGCCCTCCCCGGACAGGGGGGGTGAATGGCTACACCTTC. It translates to CASSPPRTGGVNGYTF.

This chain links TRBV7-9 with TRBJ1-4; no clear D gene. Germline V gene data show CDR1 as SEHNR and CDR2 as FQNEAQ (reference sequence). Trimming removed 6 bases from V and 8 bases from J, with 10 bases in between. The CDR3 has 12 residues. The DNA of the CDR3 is TGTGCCAGCAGTCTACACGGGGAAAAACTGTTTTTT. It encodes CASSLHGEKLFF. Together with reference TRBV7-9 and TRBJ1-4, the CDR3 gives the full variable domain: DTGVSQNPRHKITKRGQNVTFRCDPISEHNRLYWYRQTLGQGPEFLTYFQNEAQLEKSRLLSDRFSAERPKGSFSTLEIQRTEQGDSAMYLCASSLHGEKLFFGSGTQLSVL.

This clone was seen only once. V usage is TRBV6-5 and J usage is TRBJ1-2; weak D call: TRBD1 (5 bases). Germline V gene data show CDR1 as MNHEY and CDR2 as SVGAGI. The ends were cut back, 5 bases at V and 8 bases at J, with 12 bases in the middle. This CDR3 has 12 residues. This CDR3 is CASSDWGDGYTF. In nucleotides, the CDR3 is TGTGCCAGCAGTGACTGGGGGGACGGCTACACCTTC.

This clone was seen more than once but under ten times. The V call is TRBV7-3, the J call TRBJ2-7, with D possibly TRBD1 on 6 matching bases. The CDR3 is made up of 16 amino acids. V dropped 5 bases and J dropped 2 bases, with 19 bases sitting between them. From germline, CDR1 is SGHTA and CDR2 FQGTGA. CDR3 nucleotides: TGTGCCAGCAGCCACATGCCGGGACAAGGGCCCTACGAGCAGTACTTC. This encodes CASSHMPGQGPYEQYF.

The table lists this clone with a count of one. The CDR3 loop is CASSPGSSYEQYF. CDR3 DNA: TGTGCCAGCTCACCCGGTAGCTCCTACGAGCAGTACTTC. V gene TRBV18 combines with J gene TRBJ2-7; D remains ambiguous. Trimming left V 3 bases short and J 0 bases short, with 6 bases between. The germline V gene encodes CDR1 KGHSH and CDR2 LQKENI. This CDR3 is built from 13 residues.

The CDR3 reads CASSPDRGYGNQPQHF. CDR3 DNA sequence: TGTGCCAGCAGCCCGGACAGGGGGTACGGCAATCAGCCCCAGCATTTT. J is TRBJ1-5 and V is TRBV7-9, with 10 bases that match TRBD1. V shed 5 bases and J 2 bases; nucleotides not matched to a gene: 6. The CDR3 is 16 residues long. Germline-derived CDR1 and CDR2 are SEHNR and FQNEAQ (reference sequence).

In DNA form, the CDR3 reads TGTGCCAGTAGTGACCAGAAGCGGGAGCCCTACAATGAGCAGTTCTTC. Its translation: CASSDQKREPYNEQFF. V is TRBV19 and J is TRBJ2-1, with 8 bases identical to TRBD2. This CDR3 is built from 16 residues. V was pared by 5 bases and J by 2 bases, with 8 bases of the junction left unmatched. The V gene's germline CDR1 is LNHDA and CDR2 SQIVND (reference sequence). The full variable domain, its missing parts supplied by reference TRBV19 and TRBJ2-1, is DGGITQSPKYLFRKEGQNVTLSCEQNLNHDAMYWYRQDPGQGLRLIYYSQIVNDFQKGDIAEGYSVSREKKESFPLTVTSAQKNPTAFYLCASSDQKREPYNEQFFGPGTRLTVL.

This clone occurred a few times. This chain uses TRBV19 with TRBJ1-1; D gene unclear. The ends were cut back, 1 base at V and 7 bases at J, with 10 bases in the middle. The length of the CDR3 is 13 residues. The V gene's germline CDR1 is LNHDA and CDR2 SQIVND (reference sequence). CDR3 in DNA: TGTGCCAGTAGTATAGGGGCCCGGGATGAAGCTTTCTTT. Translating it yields CASSIGARDEAFF.

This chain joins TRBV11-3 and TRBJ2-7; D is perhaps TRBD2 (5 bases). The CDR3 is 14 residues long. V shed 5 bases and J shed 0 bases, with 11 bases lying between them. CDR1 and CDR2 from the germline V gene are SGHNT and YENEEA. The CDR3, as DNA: TGTGCCAGCAGCCGAAGAGGGAACTCCTACGAGCAGTACTTC. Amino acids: CASSRRGNSYEQYF.

The CDR3 DNA reads TGTGCCAGTAGTATAAAGACAGGGGGCTACTCTGGGGCCAACGTCCTGACTTTC. This gives the protein CASSIKTGGYSGANVLTF. The chain recombines TRBV19 with TRBJ2-6; TRBD1 agrees at 10 bases. Germline CDR1 LNHDA, CDR2 SQIVND (reference sequence). This CDR3 contains 18 residues. V trimming: 2 bases; J trimming: 0 bases; junction bases outside the gene matches: 4.

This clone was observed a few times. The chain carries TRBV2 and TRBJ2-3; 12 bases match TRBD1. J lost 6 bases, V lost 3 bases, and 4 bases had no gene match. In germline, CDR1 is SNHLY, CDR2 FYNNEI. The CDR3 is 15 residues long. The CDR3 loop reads CASSEAGQGADTQYF. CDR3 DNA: TGTGCCAGCAGTGAGGCGGGACAGGGGGCGGATACGCAGTATTTT.